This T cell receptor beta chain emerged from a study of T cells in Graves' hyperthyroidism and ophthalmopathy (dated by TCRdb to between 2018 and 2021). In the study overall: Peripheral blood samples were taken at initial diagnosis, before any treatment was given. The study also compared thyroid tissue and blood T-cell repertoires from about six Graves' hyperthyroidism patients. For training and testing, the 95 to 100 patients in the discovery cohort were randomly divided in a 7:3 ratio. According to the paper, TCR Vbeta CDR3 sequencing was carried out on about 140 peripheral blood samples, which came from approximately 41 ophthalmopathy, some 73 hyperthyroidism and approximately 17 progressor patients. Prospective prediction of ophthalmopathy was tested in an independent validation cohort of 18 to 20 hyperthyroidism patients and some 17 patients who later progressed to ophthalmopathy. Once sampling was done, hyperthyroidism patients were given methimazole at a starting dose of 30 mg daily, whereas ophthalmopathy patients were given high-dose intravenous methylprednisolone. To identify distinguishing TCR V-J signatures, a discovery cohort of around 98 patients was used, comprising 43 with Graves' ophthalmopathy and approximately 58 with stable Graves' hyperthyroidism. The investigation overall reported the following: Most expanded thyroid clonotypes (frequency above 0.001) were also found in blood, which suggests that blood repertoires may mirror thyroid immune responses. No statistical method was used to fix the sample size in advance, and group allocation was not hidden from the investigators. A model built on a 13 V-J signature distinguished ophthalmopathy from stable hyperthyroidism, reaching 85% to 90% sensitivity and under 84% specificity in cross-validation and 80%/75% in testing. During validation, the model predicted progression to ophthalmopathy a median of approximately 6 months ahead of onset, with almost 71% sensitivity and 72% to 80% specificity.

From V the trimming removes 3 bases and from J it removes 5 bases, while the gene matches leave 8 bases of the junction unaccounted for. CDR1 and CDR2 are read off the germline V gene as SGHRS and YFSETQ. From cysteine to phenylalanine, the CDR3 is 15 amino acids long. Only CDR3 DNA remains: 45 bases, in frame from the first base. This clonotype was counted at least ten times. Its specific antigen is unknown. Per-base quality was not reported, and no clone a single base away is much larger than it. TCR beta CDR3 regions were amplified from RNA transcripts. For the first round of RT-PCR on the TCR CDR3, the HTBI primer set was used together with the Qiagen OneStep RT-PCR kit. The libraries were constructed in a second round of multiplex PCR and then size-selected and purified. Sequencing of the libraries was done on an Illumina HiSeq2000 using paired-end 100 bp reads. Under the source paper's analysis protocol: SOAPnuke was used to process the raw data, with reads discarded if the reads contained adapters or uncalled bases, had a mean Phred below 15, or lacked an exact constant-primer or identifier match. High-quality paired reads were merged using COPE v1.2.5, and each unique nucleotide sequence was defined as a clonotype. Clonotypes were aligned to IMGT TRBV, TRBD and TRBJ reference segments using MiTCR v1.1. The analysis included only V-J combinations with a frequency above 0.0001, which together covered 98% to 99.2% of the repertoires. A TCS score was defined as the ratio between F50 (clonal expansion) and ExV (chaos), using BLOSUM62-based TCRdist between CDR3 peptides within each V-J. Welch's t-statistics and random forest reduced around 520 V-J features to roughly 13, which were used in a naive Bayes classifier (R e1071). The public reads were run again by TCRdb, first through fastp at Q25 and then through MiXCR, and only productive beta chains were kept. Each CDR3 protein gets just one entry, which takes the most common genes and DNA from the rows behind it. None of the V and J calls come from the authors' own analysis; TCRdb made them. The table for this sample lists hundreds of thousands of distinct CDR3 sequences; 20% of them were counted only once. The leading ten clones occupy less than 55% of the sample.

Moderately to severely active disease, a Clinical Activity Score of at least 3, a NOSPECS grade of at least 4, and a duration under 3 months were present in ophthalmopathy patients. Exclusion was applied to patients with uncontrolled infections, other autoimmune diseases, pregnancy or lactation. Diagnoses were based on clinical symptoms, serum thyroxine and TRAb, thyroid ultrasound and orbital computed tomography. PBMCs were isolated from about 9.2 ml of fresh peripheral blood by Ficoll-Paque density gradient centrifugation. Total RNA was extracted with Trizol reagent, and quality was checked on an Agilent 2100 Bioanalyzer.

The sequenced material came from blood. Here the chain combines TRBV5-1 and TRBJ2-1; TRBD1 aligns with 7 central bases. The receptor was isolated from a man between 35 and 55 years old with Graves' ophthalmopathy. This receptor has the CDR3 CASSWDSRPNNEQFF. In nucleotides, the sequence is TGCGCCAGCAGCTGGGACAGCCGTCCAAACAATGAGCAGTTCTTC. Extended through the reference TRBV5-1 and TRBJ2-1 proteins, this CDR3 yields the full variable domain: KAGVTQTPRYLIKTRGQQVTLSCSPISGHRSVSWYQQTPGQGLQFLFEYFSETQRNKGNFPGRFSGRQFSNSRSEMNVSTLELGDSALYLCASSWDSRPNNEQFFGPGTRLTVL.